This T cell receptor beta chain came from a study of blood T cell repertoires in COVID-19. Study context: Researchers got acute and convalescent COVID-19 samples from the United States, Italy and Spain.

Per the authors' pipeline: The authors estimated nucleated cell counts from reference gene primer amplification. Clones were read by immunoSEQ multiplex PCR, and TCRdb kept only the in-frame ones, dropping some. From that table come the V and J calls and clone size; the DNA was used to work out D and trimming. This table holds 150,000 or so clones, about 85% found once. The V and J ends lost 4 bases and 6 bases, in that order; junction bases with no gene match: 14. Germline V gene lookup returns CDR1 MNHNS and CDR2 SASEGT. CDR3 length: 17 residues. This chain connects TRBV6-1 to TRBJ2-3; 9 positions agree with TRBD2. The receptor was derived from a man between 60 and 75 years old who had recovered from COVID-19. Input material: peripheral blood. CDR3 sequence (DNA): TGTGCCAGCAGTGTTGTTTCCAGGCGGGGGGGTTCGGATACGCAGTATTTT. Translation gives CASSVVSRRGGSDTQYF.